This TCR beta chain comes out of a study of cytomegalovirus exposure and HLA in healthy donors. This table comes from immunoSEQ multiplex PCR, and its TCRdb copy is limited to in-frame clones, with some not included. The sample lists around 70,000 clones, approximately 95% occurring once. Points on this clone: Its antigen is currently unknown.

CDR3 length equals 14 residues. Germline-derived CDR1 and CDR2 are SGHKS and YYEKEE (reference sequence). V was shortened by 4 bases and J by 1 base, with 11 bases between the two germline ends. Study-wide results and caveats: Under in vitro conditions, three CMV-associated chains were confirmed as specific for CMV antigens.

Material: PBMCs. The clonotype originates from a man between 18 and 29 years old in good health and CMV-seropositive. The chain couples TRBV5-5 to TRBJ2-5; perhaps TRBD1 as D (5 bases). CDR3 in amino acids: CASSQGVGQETQYF. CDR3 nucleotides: TGTGCCAGCAGCCAAGGGGTAGGCCAAGAGACCCAGTACTTC. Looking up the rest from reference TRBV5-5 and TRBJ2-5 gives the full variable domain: DAGVTQSPTHLIKTRGQQVTLRCSPISGHKSVSWYQQVLGQGPQFIFQYYEKEERGRGNFPDRFSARQFPNYSSELNVNALLLGDSALYLCASSQGVGQETQYFGPGTRLLVL.